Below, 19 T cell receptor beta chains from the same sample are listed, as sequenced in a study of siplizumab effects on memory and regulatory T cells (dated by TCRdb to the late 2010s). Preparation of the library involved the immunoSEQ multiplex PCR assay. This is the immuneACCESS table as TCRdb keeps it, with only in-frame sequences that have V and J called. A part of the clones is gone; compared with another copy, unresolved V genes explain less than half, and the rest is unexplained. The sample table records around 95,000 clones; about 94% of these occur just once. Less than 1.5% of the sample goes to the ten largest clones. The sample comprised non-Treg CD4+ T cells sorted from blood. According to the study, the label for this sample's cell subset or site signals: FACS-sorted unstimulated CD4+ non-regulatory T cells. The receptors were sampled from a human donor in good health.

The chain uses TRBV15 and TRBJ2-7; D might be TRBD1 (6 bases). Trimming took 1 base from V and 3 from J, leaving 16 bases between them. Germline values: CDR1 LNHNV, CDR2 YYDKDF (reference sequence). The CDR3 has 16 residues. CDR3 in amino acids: CATSRAKGHINYEQYF. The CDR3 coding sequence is TGTGCCACCAGCAGAGCTAAGGGACACATTAACTACGAGCAGTACTTC.

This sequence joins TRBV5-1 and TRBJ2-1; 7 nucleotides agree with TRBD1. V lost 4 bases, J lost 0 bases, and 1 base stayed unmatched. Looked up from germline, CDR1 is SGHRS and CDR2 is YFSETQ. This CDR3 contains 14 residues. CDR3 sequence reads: CASSRDSSYNEQFF. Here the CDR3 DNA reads TGCGCCAGCAGCCGGGACAGCTCCTACAATGAGCAGTTCTTC.

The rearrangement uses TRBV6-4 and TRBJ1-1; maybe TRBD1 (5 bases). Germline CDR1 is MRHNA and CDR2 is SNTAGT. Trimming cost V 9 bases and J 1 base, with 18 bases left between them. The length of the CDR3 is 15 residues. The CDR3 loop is CASSPAGGGNTEAFF. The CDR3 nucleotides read TGTGCCAGTTCGCCGGCGGGGGGAGGGAACACTGAAGCTTTCTTT.

The CDR3 loop is CASSSRQGITDTQYF. The DNA for the CDR3 is TGTGCCAGCAGTTCAAGACAGGGGATCACAGATACGCAGTATTTT. This chain links TRBV2 with TRBJ2-3, with 8 bases matching TRBD1. The CDR3 sequence is 15 residues long. J was trimmed by 2 bases and V by 5 bases; bases with no gene match: 6. CDR1 is SNHLY, CDR2 FYNNEI, per germline.

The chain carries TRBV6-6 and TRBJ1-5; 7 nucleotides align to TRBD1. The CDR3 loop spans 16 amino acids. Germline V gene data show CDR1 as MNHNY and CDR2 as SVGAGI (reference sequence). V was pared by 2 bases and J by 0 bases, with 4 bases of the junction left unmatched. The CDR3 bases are TGTGCCAGCAGTTACAGGGGGCAGGATAGCAATCAGCCCCAGCATTTT. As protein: CASSYRGQDSNQPQHF.

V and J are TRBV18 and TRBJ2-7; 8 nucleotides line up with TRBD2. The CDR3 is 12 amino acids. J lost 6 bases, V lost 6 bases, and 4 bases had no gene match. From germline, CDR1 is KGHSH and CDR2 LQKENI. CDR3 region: CASSPGGFEQYF. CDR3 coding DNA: TGTGCCAGCTCGCCGGGGGGGTTCGAGCAGTACTTC.

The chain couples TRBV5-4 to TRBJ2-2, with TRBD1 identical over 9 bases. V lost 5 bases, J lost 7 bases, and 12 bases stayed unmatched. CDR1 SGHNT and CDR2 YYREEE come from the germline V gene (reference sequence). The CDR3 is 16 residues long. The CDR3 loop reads CASSTTGTGFGGELFF. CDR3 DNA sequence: TGTGCCAGCAGTACCACCGGGACAGGGTTTGGCGGGGAGCTGTTTTTT.

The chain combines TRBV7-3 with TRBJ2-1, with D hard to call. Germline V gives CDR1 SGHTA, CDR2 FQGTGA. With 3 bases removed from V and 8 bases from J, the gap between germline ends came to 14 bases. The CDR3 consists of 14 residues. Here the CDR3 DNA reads TGTGCCAGCAGCTTGGGTCGGTTTGGGGATGAGCAGTTCTTC. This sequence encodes CASSLGRFGDEQFF.

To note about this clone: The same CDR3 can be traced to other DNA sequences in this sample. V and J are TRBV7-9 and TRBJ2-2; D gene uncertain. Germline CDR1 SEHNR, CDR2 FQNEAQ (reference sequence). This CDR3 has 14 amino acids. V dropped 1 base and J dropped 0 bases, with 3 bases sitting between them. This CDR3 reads CASSLGANTGELFF. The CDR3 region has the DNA TGTGCCAGCAGCTTAGGAGCGAACACCGGGGAGCTGTTTTTT.

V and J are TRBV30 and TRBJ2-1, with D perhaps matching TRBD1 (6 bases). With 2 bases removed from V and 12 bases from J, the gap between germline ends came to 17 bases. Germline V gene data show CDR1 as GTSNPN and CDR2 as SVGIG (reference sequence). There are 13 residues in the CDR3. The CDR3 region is CAWSRGGQKRQFF. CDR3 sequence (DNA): TGTGCCTGGAGTCGTGGGGGCCAAAAAAGGCAGTTCTTC.

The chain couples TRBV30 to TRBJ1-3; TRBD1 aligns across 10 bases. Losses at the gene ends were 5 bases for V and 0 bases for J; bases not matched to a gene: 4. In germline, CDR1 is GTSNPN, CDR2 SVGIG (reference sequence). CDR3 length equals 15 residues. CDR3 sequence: CAWGTGDTSGNTIYF. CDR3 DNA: TGTGCCTGGGGGACAGGGGATACCTCTGGAAACACCATATATTTT.

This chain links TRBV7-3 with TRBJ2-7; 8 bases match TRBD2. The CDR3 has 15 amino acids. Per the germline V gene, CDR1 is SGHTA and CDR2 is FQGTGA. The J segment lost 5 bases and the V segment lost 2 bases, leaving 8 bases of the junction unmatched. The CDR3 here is CASSLGAAGDDEQYF. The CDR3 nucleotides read TGTGCCAGCAGCTTAGGGGCAGCGGGAGACGACGAGCAGTACTTC.

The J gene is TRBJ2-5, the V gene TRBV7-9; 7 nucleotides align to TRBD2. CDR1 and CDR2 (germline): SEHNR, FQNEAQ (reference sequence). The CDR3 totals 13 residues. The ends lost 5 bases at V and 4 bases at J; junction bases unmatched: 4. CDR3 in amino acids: CASSRGVGETQYF. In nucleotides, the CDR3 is TGTGCCAGCAGCCGGGGGGTTGGAGAGACCCAGTACTTC.

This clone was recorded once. The CDR3 protein is CATLRDSSYNSPLHF. The CDR3 DNA follows: TGTGCCACCCTCCGGGACAGCTCCTATAATTCACCCCTCCACTTT. The genes are TRBV28 and TRBJ1-6, with TRBD1 matching 7 bases. Germline trimming cut 10 bases from V and 0 bases from J; bases unmatched to any gene: 6. This CDR3 has 15 amino acids. Germline CDR1 is MDHEN and CDR2 is SYDVKM.

The CDR3 reads CASSLGTVSYEQYF. In DNA, the CDR3 is TGTGCCAGTAGTCTTGGGACGGTCTCCTACGAGCAGTACTTC. The rearrangement links TRBV19 to TRBJ2-7, with D perhaps matching TRBD1 or TRBD2 (5 bases each). The CDR3 sequence is 14 residues long. V lost 5 bases and J 0 bases, leaving 11 bases between the germline ends. CDR1 is LNHDA and CDR2 is SQIVND in the germline V gene (reference sequence). Supplemented by reference TRBV19 and TRBJ2-7, the full variable domain reads DGGITQSPKYLFRKEGQNVTLSCEQNLNHDAMYWYRQDPGQGLRLIYYSQIVNDFQKGDIAEGYSVSREKKESFPLTVTSAQKNPTAFYLCASSLGTVSYEQYFGPGTRLTVT.

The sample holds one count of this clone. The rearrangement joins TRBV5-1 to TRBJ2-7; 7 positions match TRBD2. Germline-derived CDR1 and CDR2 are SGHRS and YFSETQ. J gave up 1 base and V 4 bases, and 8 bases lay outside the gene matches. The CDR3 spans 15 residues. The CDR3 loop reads CASSLIGGSSYEQYF. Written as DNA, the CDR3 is TGCGCCAGCAGCCTCATCGGGGGGTCGTCCTACGAGCAGTACTTC.

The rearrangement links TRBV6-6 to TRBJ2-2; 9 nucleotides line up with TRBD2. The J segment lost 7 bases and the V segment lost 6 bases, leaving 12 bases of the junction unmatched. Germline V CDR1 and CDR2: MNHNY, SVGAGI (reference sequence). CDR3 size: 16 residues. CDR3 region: CASSSGTSIDGGELFF. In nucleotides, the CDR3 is TGTGCCAGCAGCTCCGGGACTAGCATAGATGGCGGGGAGCTGTTTTTT.

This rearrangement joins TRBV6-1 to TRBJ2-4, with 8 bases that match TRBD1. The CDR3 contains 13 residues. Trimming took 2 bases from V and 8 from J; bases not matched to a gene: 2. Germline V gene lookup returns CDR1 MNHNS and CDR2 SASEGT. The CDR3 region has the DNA TGTGCCAGCAGTGAACAGGGGGCGGACATTCAGTACTTC. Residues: CASSEQGADIQYF.

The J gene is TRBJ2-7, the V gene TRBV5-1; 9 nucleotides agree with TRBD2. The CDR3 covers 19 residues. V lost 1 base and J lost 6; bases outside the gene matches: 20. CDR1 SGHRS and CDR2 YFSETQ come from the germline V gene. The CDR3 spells CASSLIFSRGREGIREQYF. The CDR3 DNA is TGCGCCAGCAGCTTGATATTTTCTCGGGGGCGGGAGGGAATTCGCGAGCAGTACTTC.